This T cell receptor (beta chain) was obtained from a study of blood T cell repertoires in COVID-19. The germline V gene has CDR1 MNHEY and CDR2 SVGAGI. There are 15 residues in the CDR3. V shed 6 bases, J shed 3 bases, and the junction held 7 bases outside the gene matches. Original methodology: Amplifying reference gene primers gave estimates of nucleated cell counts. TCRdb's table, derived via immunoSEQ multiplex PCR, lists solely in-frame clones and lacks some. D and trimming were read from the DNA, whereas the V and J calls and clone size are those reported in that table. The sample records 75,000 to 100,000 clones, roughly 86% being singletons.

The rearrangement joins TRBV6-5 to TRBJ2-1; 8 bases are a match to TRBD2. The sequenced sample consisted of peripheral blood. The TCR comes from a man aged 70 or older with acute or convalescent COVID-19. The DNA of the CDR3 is TGTGCCAGCAGCCTGGACGGGGGGGGCTACAATGAGCAGTTCTTC. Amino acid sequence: CASSLDGGGYNEQFF.